This TCR beta chain was identified during a study of human T cells and chemical hapten exposure. At the level of the study: During the roughly 26-week study period, patients had diphenylcyclopropenone applied to the scalp every week.

This clonotype has only a few counts. The antigen is undetermined. A single record per CDR3 protein comes from TCRdb applying MiXCR to the RACE reads. This repertoire shows 150,000 to 200,000 distinct CDR3 sequences, about 22% found once; its top ten account for over 2%. Time point in this sample: patch test 3, about 24 weeks after DPC sensitization. The treatment: therapeutic diphenylcyclopropenone sensitization with weekly scalp DPC. CDR1 and CDR2 (germline): SGHAT, FQNNGV. The CDR3 runs to 16 residues. Trimming took off 0 bases at V and 4 bases at J, with 10 bases between the two ends. Notes on the study in general: All donors were alopecia patients, so their immunity may differ from that of healthy people.

The sample in question was whole blood, obtained in connection with sensitization to the hapten diphenylcyclopropenone (DPC). The source of this sequence is a woman between 40 and 55 years old with alopecia areata. Some clones in this sample may be carry-over from other donors' samples. This rearrangement joins TRBV11-2 to TRBJ1-6; D is unresolved. CDR3: CASSLDRAAYNSPLHF. In DNA, the CDR3 is TGTGCCAGCAGCTTAGATCGAGCAGCATATAATTCACCCCTCCACTTT. Full variable domain (remainder filled in from reference TRBV11-2 and TRBJ1-6): EAGVAQSPRYKIIEKRQSVAFWCNPISGHATLYWYQQILGQGPKLLIQFQNNGVVDDSQLPKDRFSAERLKGVDSTLKIQPAKLEDSAVYLCASSLDRAAYNSPLHFGNGTRLTVT.